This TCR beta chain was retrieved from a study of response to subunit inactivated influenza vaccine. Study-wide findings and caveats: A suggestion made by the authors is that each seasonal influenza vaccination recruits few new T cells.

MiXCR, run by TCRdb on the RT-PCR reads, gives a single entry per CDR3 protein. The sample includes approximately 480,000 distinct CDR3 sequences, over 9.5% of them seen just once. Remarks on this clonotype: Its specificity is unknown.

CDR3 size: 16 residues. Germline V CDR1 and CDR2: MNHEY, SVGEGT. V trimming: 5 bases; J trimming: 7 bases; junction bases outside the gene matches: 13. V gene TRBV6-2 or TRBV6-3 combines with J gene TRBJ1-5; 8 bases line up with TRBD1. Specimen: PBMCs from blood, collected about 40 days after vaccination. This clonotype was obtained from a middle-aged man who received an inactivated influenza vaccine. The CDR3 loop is CASSRVQDRVGQPQHF. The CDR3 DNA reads TGTGCCAGCAGTCGGGTACAGGACAGGGTAGGACAGCCCCAGCATTTT.